Shown below are 29 T cell receptor beta chains from a single sample sequenced in a study of T cells in Graves' hyperthyroidism and ophthalmopathy. Amplification of TCR beta CDR3 regions used RNA as the template. The HTBI primer set was used in a first-round RT-PCR of the TCR CDR3. MiXCR was run by TCRdb on the multiplex PCR reads, yielding one entry per CDR3 protein. This sample has roughly 250,000 distinct CDR3 sequences, with around 15% found just once. Sequencing was carried out using blood. The origin of the receptors is a woman aged 18 to 35 with Graves' ophthalmopathy.

This clonotype has at least ten counts. The chain links TRBV10-2 to TRBJ2-7, with 12 bases that match TRBD2. The germline CDR1 and CDR2 sequences are WSHSY and SAAADI. The CDR3 runs 16 residues. Losses at the gene ends were 3 bases for V and 3 bases for J; bases not matched to a gene: 6. CDR3 nucleotide sequence: TGCGCCAGCAGTGACCCGACTAGCGGGAGTTTCTACGAGCAGTACTTC. Protein sequence: CASSDPTSGSFYEQYF.

This clonotype was detected many times. V usage is TRBV28 and J usage is TRBJ1-5; unclear D gene. The CDR3 length is 11 residues. Germline values: CDR1 MDHEN, CDR2 SYDVKM. The V end was cut by 5 bases, the J end by 5 bases, with 4 bases between. The CDR3 coding sequence is TGTGCCAGCAGTGTCTATCAGCCCCAGCATTTT. Encoded protein: CASSVYQPQHF.

There are many counts of this clonotype. The chain recombines TRBV30 with TRBJ1-1; TRBD1 is a possible D gene (5 bases). The V end was cut by 6 bases, the J end by 0 bases, with 20 bases between. This CDR3 contains 16 residues. The germline V gene encodes CDR1 GTSNPN and CDR2 SVGIG (reference sequence). CDR3 nucleotide sequence: TGTGCCTGCCAACTACGGGGGGGTGCCATGAACACTGAAGCTTTCTTT. As protein: CACQLRGGAMNTEAFF. Using reference TRBV30 and TRBJ1-1 for the parts outside the CDR3, the full variable domain is SQTIHQWPATLVQPVGSPLSLECTVEGTSNPNLYWYRQAAGRGLQLLFYSVGIGQISSEVPQNLSASRPQDRQFILSSKKLLLSDSGFYLCACQLRGGAMNTEAFFGQGTRLTVV.

There are many counts of this clonotype. The chain has TRBV6-2 or TRBV6-3 and TRBJ2-5; 11 bases align to TRBD2. The CDR3 covers 15 residues. The germline gives CDR1 MNHEY, CDR2 SVGEGT. The V segment lost 6 bases and the J segment 5 bases; nucleotides outside the gene matches: 8. For the CDR3, the DNA is TGTGCCAGCAGGTCCTCTAGCGGGAGGAAGGAGACCCAGTACTTC. It yields the protein CASRSSSGRKETQYF.

This clonotype turned up a few times. This rearrangement joins TRBV20-1 to TRBJ2-6, with D uncertain. Looked up from germline, CDR1 is DFQATT and CDR2 is SNEGSKA (reference sequence). With 0 bases removed from V and 4 bases from J, the gap between germline ends came to 10 bases. There are 15 residues in the CDR3. The DNA for the CDR3 is TGCAGTGCTAGAGATCTCCTTGGCGGGGCCAACGTCCTGACTTTC. Amino acid sequence: CSARDLLGGANVLTF.

CDR3 bases: TGTGCCAGCAGCGGAGGGAGCGGGAGTGGGACCCAGTACTTC. It specifies CASSGGSGSGTQYF. This rearrangement joins TRBV7-9 to TRBJ2-5; TRBD2 matches at 8 bases. This CDR3 contains 14 residues. V lost 5 bases to trimming and J lost 7 bases; unmatched junction nucleotides: 9. The V gene's germline CDR1 is SEHNR and CDR2 FQNEAQ (reference sequence).

This clonotype was counted between two and nine times. A read error may be the cause here, since a much bigger clone is one base away. CDR3 DNA sequence: TGTGCCAGCAGCTTACCGGAGAATCGGGACAGGGGTTCCCAAGAGACCCAGTACTTC. Amino acids: CASSLPENRDRGSQETQYF. This chain uses TRBV7-9 with TRBJ2-5, with 10 bases identical to TRBD1. CDR3 length: 19 residues. Trimming at V came to 2 bases and at J to 1 base, leaving 13 bases not matched to a gene. Germline-derived CDR1 and CDR2 are SEHNR and FQNEAQ (reference sequence).

This clonotype has ten or more counts. The chain recombines TRBV12-3 or TRBV12-4 with TRBJ1-2; possibly TRBD1 for D (5 bases). Deletions cut 3 bases from V and 8 bases from J, with 13 bases between. This CDR3 is 13 amino acids long. In DNA, the CDR3 is TGTGCCAGCAGTTTCGGGACGGCCGAAGGCTACACCTTC. It is translated as CASSFGTAEGYTF.

This clonotype was observed at least ten times. The chain couples TRBV2 to TRBJ1-2, with D perhaps TRBD1 (5 bases). V was clipped by 8 bases and J by 3 bases, with 13 bases between them. Looked up from germline, CDR1 is SNHLY and CDR2 is FYNNEI. This CDR3 has 13 residues. The CDR3 protein is CASSVQGHYGYTF. CDR3 in DNA: TGTGCCAGCTCCGTGCAGGGACACTATGGCTACACCTTC.

This clonotype was detected ten times or more. The chain links TRBV6-1 to TRBJ2-2; 10 nucleotides align to TRBD1. Germline V lookup: CDR1 MNHNS, CDR2 SASEGT. V was pared by 5 bases and J by 7 bases, with 7 bases of the junction left unmatched. The CDR3 has 15 residues. The CDR3: CASSTDRGIIGELFF. DNA for the CDR3: TGTGCCAGCAGTACGGACAGGGGGATCATCGGGGAGCTGTTTTTT.

This clonotype was seen many times. The CDR3 DNA sequence: TGTGCCAGCAGCTTTGGACAGTCCTATGGCTACACCTTC. Residues: CASSFGQSYGYTF. The V gene is TRBV3-1, the J gene TRBJ1-2, with D tentatively TRBD1 (6 bases). The germline gives CDR1 LGHDT, CDR2 YNNKEL (reference sequence). Trimming removed 5 bases from V and 4 bases from J, with 11 bases in between. There are 13 residues in the CDR3.

The chain recombines TRBV7-2 with TRBJ2-7, with D hard to call. Germline V gives CDR1 SGHTA, CDR2 FQGNSA. The CDR3 is 13 amino acids. V lost 4 bases and J lost 2, with 9 bases in between. In nucleotides, the CDR3 is TGTGCCAGCAGCTCCTTCAACACCTACGAGCAGTACTTC. Its translation is CASSSFNTYEQYF.

Concerning this clonotype: This clone may be a read error of a much larger clone one base away. The chain couples TRBV28 to TRBJ1-2; D unclear. Germline assignment: CDR1 MDHEN and CDR2 SYDVKM. This CDR3 spans 12 amino acids. The V end was cut by 7 bases, the J end by 4 bases, with 10 bases between. CDR3 coding DNA: TGTGCCAGCACCCTCGAATCCTATGGCTACACCTTC. Translating gives CASTLESYGYTF.

This clonotype was observed many times. The V gene is TRBV2, the J gene TRBJ2-3, with 11 bases that match TRBD2. Germline CDR1 and CDR2: SNHLY and FYNNEI. This CDR3 comprises 15 residues. J gave up 6 bases and V 6 bases, and 8 bases lay outside the gene matches. CDR3 sequence: CASRLLAGGYDTQYF. CDR3 in DNA: TGTGCCAGCAGGCTTCTAGCGGGGGGATACGATACGCAGTATTTT.

The rearrangement uses TRBV5-8 and TRBJ2-7; 11 nucleotides match TRBD1. The trim removed 5 bases at V and 2 bases at J, leaving 6 bases unmatched. The CDR3 has 15 amino acids. Germline V lookup: CDR1 SGHTS, CDR2 YDEGEE. The CDR3 is CASRLGQGAPYEQYF. As DNA, the CDR3 is TGTGCCAGCAGACTCGGACAGGGGGCGCCCTACGAGCAGTACTTC.

As to this clonotype: A much bigger clone sits one base away, suggesting this may be a read error. This chain joins TRBV7-9 and TRBJ1-1, with unresolved D. CDR3 size: 12 residues. Germline CDR1 SEHNR, CDR2 FQNEAQ (reference sequence). The CDR3 here is CASSLESTEASF. For the CDR3, the DNA is TGTGCCAGCAGCTTGGAGAGCACTGAAGCTTCCTTT.

This clonotype was counted many times. J is TRBJ1-1 and V is TRBV3-1, with 11 bases fitting TRBD1. V was pared by 4 bases and J by 4 bases, with 5 bases of the junction left unmatched. CDR3 length: 15 residues. Germline V gene sequence: CDR1 LGHDT, CDR2 YNNKEL (reference sequence). Written as DNA, the CDR3 is TGTGCCAGCAGCCTCCGGACAGGGGGCTTCACTGAAGCTTTCTTT. This sequence encodes CASSLRTGGFTEAFF. Full variable domain (outside the CDR3, taken from reference TRBV3-1 and TRBJ1-1): DTAVSQTPKYLVTQMGNDKSIKCEQNLGHDTMYWYKQDSKKFLKIMFSYNNKELIINETVPNRFSPKSPDKAHLNLHINSLELGDSAVYFCASSLRTGGFTEAFFGQGTRLTVV.

The chain links TRBV12-3 or TRBV12-4 to TRBJ2-3; 9 bases fit TRBD2. Unmatched junction bases numbered 6, after V lost 7 bases and J lost 1 base. The CDR3 runs 15 residues. Here the CDR3 DNA reads TGTGCCAGCACCTGGGGCGGGGGGGGCACAGATACGCAGTATTTT. Protein product: CASTWGGGGTDTQYF.

This clonotype was observed many times. This chain links TRBV5-1 with TRBJ2-3; possibly TRBD1 for D (5 bases). Between the trimmed V and J ends, which lost 2 bases and 2 bases, there was a span of 9 bases. CDR3 length: 14 residues. The germline gives CDR1 SGHRS, CDR2 YFSETQ. CDR3: CASSFRQYTDTQYF. Written as DNA, the CDR3 is TGCGCCAGCAGCTTCCGACAGTACACAGATACGCAGTATTTT.

The sample holds many counts of this clonotype. The rearrangement joins TRBV5-6 to TRBJ1-6; 7 nucleotides match TRBD1. V lost 4 bases, J lost 2 bases, and 6 bases stayed unmatched. This CDR3 region has 16 residues. Germline values: CDR1 SGHDT, CDR2 YYEEEE. The CDR3 DNA reads TGTGCCAGCAGCGCAAGCAGGGGGACCTATAATTCACCCCTCCACTTT. This codes for CASSASRGTYNSPLHF.

Ten or more counts support this clonotype. The CDR3 sequence is CASSLVSGRSADTQYF. CDR3 DNA: TGCGCCAGCAGCTTGGTGAGCGGGAGGTCTGCAGATACGCAGTATTTT. V usage is TRBV5-1 and J usage is TRBJ2-3; 9 nucleotides align to TRBD2. With 0 bases clipped from V and 4 bases from J, the junction kept 6 bases outside the gene matches. The CDR3 spans 16 residues. Germline V gene data show CDR1 as SGHRS and CDR2 as YFSETQ.

This clonotype has ten or more counts. The rearrangement links TRBV19 to TRBJ1-2; D gene unclear. Germline V gene lookup returns CDR1 LNHDA and CDR2 SQIVND (reference sequence). The CDR3 sequence is 17 residues long. V lost 7 bases to trimming and J lost 7 bases, with 28 bases between them. The CDR3 spells CASTAEGGTRGLGGYTF. The CDR3 DNA follows: TGTGCCAGTACCGCCGAGGGCGGCACACGGGGTTTAGGTGGCTACACCTTC.

This clonotype was picked up many times. The chain carries TRBV11-2 and TRBJ2-7, with 8 bases fitting TRBD1. Germline values: CDR1 SGHAT, CDR2 FQNNGV. Trimming took 4 bases from V and 5 from J; bases not matched to a gene: 13. This CDR3 has 16 residues. CDR3 region: CASSSTPGTGSNEQYF. The DNA for the CDR3 is TGTGCCAGCAGCTCGACTCCCGGGACAGGATCCAACGAGCAGTACTTC.

This clonotype was seen ten or more times. V usage is TRBV2 and J usage is TRBJ1-3, with D possibly TRBD1 on 5 matching bases. The CDR3 consists of 16 residues. V was trimmed by 7 bases and J by 0 bases, leaving 16 bases between them. Germline loops: CDR1 SNHLY, CDR2 FYNNEI. Written as DNA, the CDR3 is TGTGCCAGCACCCATCGGGGACGAGGCTCTGGAAACACCATATATTTT. This codes for CASTHRGRGSGNTIYF.

In its sample, this clonotype was seen a few times. This clone may be a read error of a much larger clone one base away. The rearrangement joins TRBV7-9 to TRBJ2-1, with D tentatively TRBD2 (7 bases). Germline CDR1 reads SEHNR; CDR2 reads FQNEAQ (reference sequence). The CDR3 loop spans 16 amino acids. In DNA form, the CDR3 reads TGTGCCGGCAGCCCCTGGGGGGGAGGGGGACTCAATGAGCAGTTCTTC. Translated, it gives CAGSPWGGGGLNEQFF.

This clonotype was seen repeatedly, ten times or more. J is TRBJ2-1 and V is TRBV20-1; 10 bases fit TRBD2. Looked up from germline, CDR1 is DFQATT and CDR2 is SNEGSKA (reference sequence). Trimming removed 1 base from V and 1 base from J; junction bases left unmatched: 7. This CDR3 comprises 17 residues. CDR3 sequence: CSARVPLAGASYNEQFF. For the CDR3, the DNA is TGCAGTGCTAGAGTCCCCCTAGCGGGAGCTTCCTACAATGAGCAGTTCTTC.

The DNA for the CDR3 is TGTGCCAGCAGCTTATACCTTCTCCCAGATACGCAGTATTTT. The encoded protein is CASSLYLLPDTQYF. V gene TRBV13 combines with J gene TRBJ2-3; no clear D gene. CDR1 and CDR2 from the germline V gene are PRHDT and FYEKMQ (reference sequence). Trimming removed 2 bases from V and 4 bases from J, with 10 bases in between. CDR3 size: 14 residues.

This sequence joins TRBV7-8 and TRBJ2-1, with 7 bases lining up with TRBD2. With 5 bases clipped from V and 6 bases from J, the junction kept 7 bases outside the gene matches. Germline loops: CDR1 SGHVS, CDR2 FQNEAQ. The CDR3 is made up of 14 amino acids. CDR3 nucleotide sequence: TGTGCCAGCAGCCCCCCCCGCGGGAGCAATGAGCAGTTCTTC. It encodes CASSPPRGSNEQFF.

This clonotype was observed many times. The chain recombines TRBV12-3 or TRBV12-4 with TRBJ2-3; 9 bases agree with TRBD2. The V and J ends lost 5 bases and 4 bases, in that order; junction bases with no gene match: 7. The CDR3 is made up of 15 amino acids. CDR3 in DNA: TGTGCCAGCAGTCATAGGGCGGGAGGGTCAGATACGCAGTATTTT. Translation gives CASSHRAGGSDTQYF.